This entry lists 11 T cell receptor beta chains sequenced from one sample in a study of molecular identifiers for immune sequencing clone quantification. TCRdb reprocessed the PCR reads via MiXCR and lists one record per CDR3 protein. The data hold 79,000 or so distinct CDR3 sequences, with about 23% observed a single time. Sequencing was done on a sample of naive CD8+ T cells from blood, with Jurkat cell RNA spiked in. Stated subset: FACS-sorted CD8+CD4-CCR7+CD45RA+ naive T cells. The receptors derive from a human donor in good health. Some libraries in this study had Jurkat cell RNA spiked in.

With respect to this clonotype: Just one base apart from a much larger clone, this may be a read error. The conserved final phenylalanine or tryptophan is absent from the CDR3, which likely points to a read error. The CDR3 reads CASSPRTGGVETQYL. The CDR3 region has the DNA TGTGCCAGCAGTCCCAGGACAGGGGGCGTTGAGACCCAGTACCTC. The gene calls are TRBV6-5 and TRBJ2-5, with 11 positions matching TRBD1. Trimming cost V 5 bases and J 5 bases; bases outside gene matches: 7. This CDR3 region has 15 residues. Germline CDR1 MNHEY, CDR2 SVGAGI.

This clonotype was seen repeatedly, ten times or more. V is TRBV20-1 and J is TRBJ1-1; D ambiguous. V shed 5 bases and J shed 1 base, with 5 bases lying between them. CDR3 size: 11 residues. From germline, CDR1 is DFQATT and CDR2 SNEGSKA (reference sequence). The DNA of the CDR3 is TGCAGTGCTCCGAGGAACACTGAAGCTTTCTTT. Translated, it gives CSAPRNTEAFF.

This clonotype was observed a handful of times. J is TRBJ1-5 and V is TRBV7-9; no definite D call. V was shortened by 2 bases and J by 1 base, with 6 bases between the two germline ends. Germline CDR1 is SEHNR and CDR2 is FQNEAQ (reference sequence). This CDR3 comprises 14 residues. CDR3 DNA: TGTGCCAGCAGCTTAACAAGCAGCAATCAGCCCCAGCATTTT. This gives the protein CASSLTSSNQPQHF.

Only one count was recorded for this clonotype. Since no conserved phenylalanine or tryptophan closes the CDR3, a read error is the likely cause. The V and J genes are TRBV28 and TRBJ2-7, with D perhaps TRBD1 (6 bases). Between the trimmed V and J ends, which lost 6 bases and 2 bases, there was a span of 8 bases. The CDR3 runs 12 residues. Germline V lookup: CDR1 MDHEN, CDR2 SYDVKM. The CDR3 loop reads CASRDSTYEQYS. DNA for the CDR3: TGTGCCAGCAGGGACAGCACCTACGAGCAGTACTCC.

This clonotype has at least ten counts. This chain links TRBV28 with TRBJ2-6; D might be TRBD1 or TRBD2, each matching 6 bases. Germline lookup yields CDR1 MDHEN and CDR2 SYDVKM. The V end was cut by 3 bases, the J end by 4 bases, with 13 bases between. The CDR3 has 16 amino acids. The CDR3 sequence: CASSFRGLAGANVLTF. In DNA form, the CDR3 reads TGTGCCAGCAGTTTCCGGGGGCTGGCCGGGGCCAACGTCCTGACTTTC.

A single count supports this clonotype. A read error may be the cause here, since a much bigger clone is one base away. The chain uses TRBV20-1 and TRBJ2-1; 9 nucleotides match TRBD2. The CDR3 runs 14 residues. Germline loops: CDR1 DFQATT, CDR2 SNEGSKA (reference sequence). CDR3 amino acids: CSASAGGPSNAQFF. The CDR3 nucleotides read TGCAGTGCTAGCGCGGGGGGGCCCTCCAATGCGCAGTTCTTC.

Note on this clonotype: This sequence may be a read error, since a much larger clone differs from it by one base. Because it lacks the conserved phenylalanine or tryptophan at the end, this CDR3 is likely a read error. The chain employs TRBV5-1 and TRBJ2-7, with 8 bases matching TRBD1. CDR3 length equals 15 residues. After removal of 4 bases from V and 3 bases from J, the junction contained 9 bases not matched to a gene. Germline CDR1 SGHRS, CDR2 YFSETQ. CDR3 bases: TGCGCCAGCAGCCACGGACAGGGCCCTAACTACGAGCAGTACTAC. Its translation is CASSHGQGPNYEQYY.

The sample holds many counts of this clonotype. The chain is built from TRBV3-1 and TRBJ1-5; D may be TRBD1 (6 bases). V lost 1 base, J lost 7 bases, and 20 bases lay in between. The CDR3 covers 17 residues. The germline V gene has CDR1 LGHDT and CDR2 YNNKEL (reference sequence). This chain's CDR3 is CASSQVQFGGRKQPQHF. CDR3 nucleotides: TGTGCCAGCAGCCAAGTCCAATTTGGGGGGCGGAAACAGCCCCAGCATTTT.

Concerning this clonotype: Just one base apart from a much larger clone, this may be a read error. The chain couples TRBV28 to TRBJ1-1, with unresolved D. This CDR3 comprises 12 residues. Germline-derived CDR1 and CDR2 are MDHEN and SYDVKM. Here the CDR3 DNA reads TGTGCCAGCAGTGAAATGAACACTGAAGCTCTCTTT. Translating gives CASSEMNTEALF.

This clonotype was detected only a few times. V and J are TRBV11-2 and TRBJ2-3, with 7 positions matching TRBD1. CDR1 is SGHAT, CDR2 FQNNGV, per germline. The length of the CDR3 is 17 residues. J was trimmed by 2 bases and V by 4 bases; bases with no gene match: 12. CDR3 bases: TGTGCCAGCAGCTGGGAAGAGTTGGGGACAGACACAGATACGCAGTATTTT. Protein product: CASSWEELGTDTDTQYF.

This clonotype appeared once. A single base separates this from a much larger clone, so it may be a read error. V gene TRBV12-3 or TRBV12-4 combines with J gene TRBJ1-2; unclear D gene. The CDR3 loop spans 11 amino acids. Trimming stripped 7 bases from V and 4 bases from J, with 7 bases between. For the CDR3, the DNA is TGTGCCAGCATTGAGGGCTATGGCTACACCTTC. It specifies CASIEGYGYTF.